This entry features one T cell receptor (beta chain) sequence. No antigen is known for it. Base qualities are not provided; no much larger clone lies one nucleotide away. The CDR3, cysteine through phenylalanine, is 13 amino acids long. Only the CDR3 part of the read is kept: 39 bases, read in frame from the first base. V loses 2 bases, J loses 1 base, and the germline ends lie 8 bases apart. The germline V gene supplies CDR1 SQVTM and CDR2 ANQGSEA. High-throughput TCR beta sequencing profiled peripheral blood CD8+ and CD4+ T cells from healthy donors, Susac syndrome patients and multiple sclerosis patients. Susac syndrome patients met recently defined diagnostic criteria for definite or probable disease. Bulk CD8+ and CD4+ T cells were purified magnetically by negative isolation, whereas CD8+ TEMRA cells were enriched by FACS. Blood was collected in EDTA tubes and processed within 24 hours, with PBMCs isolated through density gradient centrifugation. PBMCs intended for TCR sequencing were frozen in liquid nitrogen and were later thawed in a 37 degrees C water bath. Purity of sorted or isolated CD4+, CD8+ and CD8+ TEMRA cells was at least 90%.

RNA was extracted with the RNeasy kit and roughly 0.5 to 1 ug was reverse transcribed using random hexamers. The immunoSEQ multiplex PCR assay, which covers 54 Vbeta and 13 Jbeta segments, was used to amplify TCR beta CDR3 regions. PCR amplification bias was corrected by using a synthetic template baseline for primer optimization and computational correction. Per the source publication's procedure: Reads were annotated to V, D and J genes according to IMGT and were analyzed with immunoSEQ Analyzer, with only productive sequences retained. Clonality was calculated as one minus the Shannon entropy normalized by log2 of the number of productive unique sequences. For each patient and control, public and private clones were evaluated among the 100 most prevalent clones. Clones were defined as Susac-specific if absent from the healthy and MS cohorts, from around 1,000 published viral clones and from other ImmuneACCESS disease sequences. TCRdb itself trimmed the public reads at Q25 with fastp, ran MiXCR and retained productive beta chains. Merged by CDR3 protein, the rows form single entries marked with the most common genes and DNA. These V and J calls rely on TCRdb rather than the paper's analysis. This sample gives about 240,000 distinct CDR3 sequences in total; about 96% of them show up just once. Approximately 0.094% of the sample lies in the top ten.

These data originate in a study of CD8 T cells in Susac syndrome (dated by TCRdb to between 2018 and 2020). Notes on the research overall: Among the Susac syndrome patients who were sequenced, clinically active disease was present in six and clinical remission was observed in eight. At blood withdrawal, Susac syndrome patients were therapy-naive, treated with corticosteroids (with IVIg additionally given to some), or treated with IVIg alone. Whether CD8+ T cell activation and differentiation in Susac syndrome was antigen driven was tested using repertoire sequencing. The study at large found these results: In patients with Susac syndrome, the CD4+ T cell repertoire showed no detectable clonal expansion. The number of individuals in the TCR sequencing and HLA analysis was recognized as being relatively small.

This receptor was taken from a human donor with Susac syndrome. The chain employs TRBV29-1 and TRBJ1-1; a confident D gene designation cannot be given. Sequenced material: CD4+ T cells from PBMCs. The CDR3 has the sequence CSVESQTNTEAFF. The bases are TGCAGCGTTGAATCGCAGACGAACACTGAAGCTTTCTTT. When the CDR3 is completed using the reference TRBV29-1 and TRBJ1-1 genes on either side, the full variable domain is SAVISQKPSRDICQRGTSLTIQCQVDSQVTMMFWYRQQPGQSLTLIATANQGSEATYESGFVIDKFPISRPNLTFSTLTVSNMSPEDSSIYLCSVESQTNTEAFFGQGTRLTVV.